This TCR beta chain was identified in a study of cytomegalovirus exposure and HLA in healthy donors. Measured with immunoSEQ multiplex PCR; TCRdb has only the in-frame clones, and not every one. The sample holds some 140,000 clones; about 88% are singletons and the top ten take 20% to 25%. The CDR3 runs to 14 residues. Germline assignment: CDR1 MNHEY and CDR2 SVGAGI. The V end was cut by 8 bases, the J end by 5 bases, with 16 bases between. The sample was PBMCs. The sequence was collected from a man aged 18 to 29 in good health and CMV-seropositive. The V and J genes are TRBV6-5 and TRBJ1-5; D not resolved. The CDR3 coding sequence is TGTGCCAGCCTCGCTCCGGGGTCCGATCAGCCCCAGCATTTT. As protein: CASLAPGSDQPQHF.